Sequencing of this T cell receptor (beta chain) was carried out in a study of CD8 T cells in Susac syndrome. Sequencing of TCR beta drew on CD8+ and CD4+ T cells from blood. Patients with stable or active relapsing-remitting disease, all of them treatment-naive, made up the multiple sclerosis controls. V was pared by 0 bases and J by 9 bases, with 10 bases between. This CDR3 region has 14 residues. CDR1 and CDR2 from the germline V gene are SGHDT and YYEEEE. The RNA input was roughly 0.45 to 1 ug, and it was reverse transcribed with random hexamers. TCRdb reprocessed the immunoSEQ multiplex PCR reads via MiXCR and lists one record per CDR3 protein. The table shows about 200,000 distinct CDR3 sequences, with about 94% occurring only once.

This TCR derives from a human donor with multiple sclerosis. The sample was CD8+ T cells from PBMCs. V is TRBV5-6 and J is TRBJ1-6; D remains unclear. The CDR3 sequence is CASSLDGYSSPLHF. CDR3 bases: TGTGCCAGCAGCTTGGATGGATACAGTTCACCCCTCCACTTT.